This T cell receptor (beta chain) was documented in a study of shared clonotypes between healthy human individuals. Study findings and constraints: Clonotype sharing among donors was thought likely to change with sequencing depth. Relative to their counterparts shared across all four donors, non-shared clonotypes exhibited diminished generation probabilities.

V gave up 3 bases and J gave up 4 bases, with 12 bases separating them. CDR3 length: 14 residues. CDR1 is MDHEN and CDR2 is SYDVKM in the germline V gene. Deep was the level used in running the assay. Replicate PCRs from sorted subsets contained about 200 ng DNA, which is 30,000 to 35,000 T cell genomes. Sequencing used immunoSEQ multiplex PCR; TCRdb keeps in-frame clones, though not all of them. The table has 980,000 or so clones, approximately 76% seen once; the top ten hold approximately 1.5%. A note on this clone: No antigen is known for it.

This receptor was taken from a man between 18 and 29 years old in good health. The V and J genes are TRBV28 and TRBJ1-2; possible D gene TRBD1, 6 bases. Material for sequencing was memory CD4+ T cells sorted from blood. Subset noted: CD45RA-negative fraction. The CDR3 region is CASSLGGAFYGYTF. CDR3 nucleotide sequence: TGTGCCAGCAGTTTGGGGGGGGCCTTCTATGGCTACACCTTC.